The 32 T cell receptor beta chains below all came from one sample that was sequenced in a study of T cells in Graves' hyperthyroidism and ophthalmopathy. The source material, RNA transcripts, was used to amplify TCR beta CDR3 regions. The TCR CDR3 was amplified in a first-round RT-PCR using the HTBI primer set. Each CDR3 protein is one row after TCRdb ran MiXCR on the multiplex PCR reads. The sample lists around 450,000 distinct CDR3 sequences; around 14% were seen once. The source material was blood. The receptors shown here come from a woman aged 18-35 years with Graves' hyperthyroidism.

This clonotype turned up a few times. The J gene is TRBJ2-3, the V gene TRBV6-2 or TRBV6-3; D is unresolved. From germline, CDR1 is MNHEY and CDR2 SVGEGT. V lost 2 bases, J lost 5 bases, and 8 bases lay in between. The CDR3 runs 13 residues. Written as DNA, the CDR3 is TGTGCCAGCAGTTACGGGGTGGGAGATACGCAGTATTTT. As protein: CASSYGVGDTQYF.

The gene calls are TRBV28 and TRBJ2-1; D may be TRBD2 (6 bases). The CDR3 is 17 residues long. V was shortened by 1 base and J by 1 base, with 14 bases between the two germline ends. Germline CDR1 MDHEN, CDR2 SYDVKM. The CDR3 spells CASSLYVGGISYNEQFF. The CDR3 DNA is TGTGCCAGCAGTTTATACGTAGGAGGGATTTCCTACAATGAGCAGTTCTTC.

This clonotype was detected ten times or more. The J gene is TRBJ1-2, the V gene TRBV2; perhaps TRBD1 as D (5 bases). V was pared by 6 bases and J by 3 bases, with 14 bases between. Per germline, CDR1 SNHLY and CDR2 FYNNEI. This CDR3 region has 14 residues. In DNA, the CDR3 is TGTGCCAGCAGGGGGACTTCGTGGGACTATGGCTACACCTTC. It translates to CASRGTSWDYGYTF. The whole variable domain, remainder taken from reference TRBV2 and TRBJ1-2, is EPEVTQTPSHQVTQMGQEVILRCVPISNHLYFYWYRQILGQKVEFLVSFYNNEISEKSEIFDDQFSVERPDGSNFTLKIRSTKLEDSAMYFCASRGTSWDYGYTFGSGTRLTVV.

As regards this clonotype: A much larger clone is a single base away; this may be a read error. The chain joins TRBV29-1 to TRBJ1-2; D might be TRBD1 (6 bases). Germline CDR1 reads SQVTM; CDR2 reads ANQGSEA. This CDR3 is 13 amino acids long. CDR3 nucleotide sequence: TGCGGCGTAGCGGGGGGGCTTAACTATGGCTACACCTTC. Translated, it gives CGVAGGLNYGYTF.

This rearrangement joins TRBV3-1 to TRBJ2-7; the match to TRBD2 covers 8 bases. The CDR3 length is 16 residues. With 0 bases clipped from V and 2 bases from J, the junction kept 6 bases outside the gene matches. Germline lookup yields CDR1 LGHDT and CDR2 YNNKEL (reference sequence). The CDR3 DNA sequence: TGTGCCAGCAGCCAAGATCTGGGAGCGGGGGCCTACGAGCAGTACTTC. Its translation is CASSQDLGAGAYEQYF.

The sample holds many counts of this clonotype. The J gene is TRBJ2-7, the V gene TRBV10-3, with D perhaps matching TRBD1 (6 bases). The CDR3 extends over 13 amino acids. The germline V and J ends were trimmed by 4 bases and 3 bases, with 10 bases remaining between them. Germline assignment: CDR1 ENHRY and CDR2 SYGVKD. CDR3 in amino acids: CAISVLGGYEQYF. The CDR3 bases are TGTGCCATCAGTGTTCTAGGGGGCTACGAGCAGTACTTC.

Ten or more counts support this clonotype. V gene TRBV11-1 combines with J gene TRBJ2-1, with 8 nucleotides matching TRBD2. J was trimmed by 7 bases and V by 6 bases; bases with no gene match: 11. Germline values: CDR1 SGHAT, CDR2 FQDESV (reference sequence). The CDR3 loop spans 15 amino acids. The CDR3 loop reads CASRLGAGVLNEQFF. The CDR3 nucleotides read TGTGCCAGCAGACTCGGAGCGGGAGTGCTGAATGAGCAGTTCTTC.

This clonotype was observed a handful of times. This sequence joins TRBV5-1 and TRBJ2-6; D perhaps matches TRBD1 (8 bases). The CDR3 consists of 17 residues. V was cut by 4 bases and J by 0 bases, with 14 bases left in between. Germline V gene data show CDR1 as SGHRS and CDR2 as YFSETQ. CDR3 sequence (DNA): TGCGCCAGCAGCGGGGGGGACAGGAGCTCTGGGGCCAACGTCCTGACTTTC. The encoded protein is CASSGGDRSSGANVLTF.

In its sample, this clonotype was seen many times. This rearrangement joins TRBV12-3 or TRBV12-4 to TRBJ1-5; the match to TRBD1 covers 7 bases. Unmatched junction bases numbered 7, after V lost 6 bases and J lost 5 bases. The CDR3 covers 14 residues. The CDR3 DNA is TGTGCCAGCAGGCAGGGGGACAGCCATCAGCCCCAGCATTTT. Its protein product is CASRQGDSHQPQHF.

This clonotype was seen many times. The CDR3, as DNA: TGTGCCAGCACTAACAGGGCTGAGGTAGCTTTCTTT. It yields the protein CASTNRAEVAFF. This sequence joins TRBV27 and TRBJ1-1, with a tentative D call TRBD1 (6 bases). Germline V gene data show CDR1 as MNHEY and CDR2 as SMNVEV (reference sequence). The V end lost 7 bases, the J end lost 10 bases, and 16 bases lay between the germline ends. This CDR3 spans 12 amino acids.

The V call is TRBV12-3 or TRBV12-4, the J call TRBJ1-2; D is undetermined. CDR3 size: 13 residues. Trimming cost V 4 bases and J 5 bases, with 11 bases left between them. This CDR3 reads CASSSPQFYGYTF. Written as DNA, the CDR3 is TGTGCCAGCAGTTCTCCACAGTTTTATGGCTACACCTTC.

This clonotype was observed at least ten times. This chain joins TRBV7-3 and TRBJ2-5; 8 bases map to TRBD2. The V gene end was trimmed by 5 bases and the J gene end by 3 bases; junction bases not matched to a gene: 8. The CDR3 spans 15 residues. CDR1 and CDR2 from the germline V gene are SGHTA and FQGTGA. As DNA, the CDR3 is TGTGCCAGCAGCCTCTTAGCGGGGACGGAAGAGACCCAGTACTTC. Its translation: CASSLLAGTEETQYF.

This clonotype was seen many times. This chain connects TRBV7-2 to TRBJ2-1; tentative D call: TRBD2 (5 bases). The CDR3 has 13 amino acids. V was pared by 4 bases and J by 6 bases, with 10 bases between. CDR1 is SGHTA and CDR2 is FQGNSA in the germline V gene. For the CDR3, the DNA is TGTGCCAGCAGCTCCCCCGGGGTCAATGAGCAGTTCTTC. Protein sequence: CASSSPGVNEQFF.

This clonotype has ten or more counts. The chain couples TRBV30 to TRBJ2-3; 7 positions match TRBD2. V lost 2 bases to trimming and J lost 5 bases; unmatched junction nucleotides: 4. The germline V gene encodes CDR1 GTSNPN and CDR2 SVGIG (reference sequence). The CDR3 length is 13 residues. The DNA for the CDR3 is TGTGCCTGGAGTAGGGTAGCGGGAGATACGCAGTATTTT. This translates into CAWSRVAGDTQYF.

The V and J genes are TRBV6-2 or TRBV6-3 and TRBJ2-1, with 8 bases aligning to TRBD1. Germline CDR1 is MNHEY and CDR2 is SVGEGT. The trim removed 2 bases at V and 3 bases at J, leaving 3 bases unmatched. The CDR3 is 15 amino acids. In nucleotides, the CDR3 is TGTGCCAGCAGTTACCGACAGGGGCGCTACAATGAGCAGTTCTTC. This codes for CASSYRQGRYNEQFF.

This clonotype was counted many times. This sequence joins TRBV2 and TRBJ2-3; 11 bases are a match to TRBD2. The germline CDR1 and CDR2 sequences are SNHLY and FYNNEI. Trimming cost V 5 bases and J 3 bases; bases outside gene matches: 4. CDR3 length: 15 amino acids. DNA for the CDR3: TGTGCCAGCAGTAGGGGGACTAGCGGAACAGATACGCAGTATTTT. Amino acid sequence: CASSRGTSGTDTQYF.

The gene calls are TRBV19 and TRBJ1-5; D is undetermined. This CDR3 has 12 residues. The germline V gene encodes CDR1 LNHDA and CDR2 SQIVND (reference sequence). Trimming took 5 bases from V and 3 from J, leaving 5 bases between them. CDR3 loop: CASSANNQPQHF. CDR3 in DNA: TGTGCCAGTAGTGCGAACAATCAGCCCCAGCATTTT. Supplemented by reference TRBV19 and TRBJ1-5, the full variable domain reads DGGITQSPKYLFRKEGQNVTLSCEQNLNHDAMYWYRQDPGQGLRLIYYSQIVNDFQKGDIAEGYSVSREKKESFPLTVTSAQKNPTAFYLCASSANNQPQHFGDGTRLSIL.

The J gene is TRBJ2-1, the V gene TRBV11-2, with 8 bases fitting TRBD2. CDR1 and CDR2 from the germline V gene are SGHAT and FQNNGV. The CDR3 runs to 14 residues. J gave up 6 bases and V 3 bases, and 4 bases lay outside the gene matches. The CDR3 spells CASSFSGEINEQFF. CDR3 in DNA: TGTGCCAGCAGCTTTAGCGGGGAAATCAATGAGCAGTTCTTC.

This clonotype was counted many times. The rearrangement links TRBV5-6 to TRBJ1-2; tentatively, D is TRBD1 (6 bases). The germline V gene encodes CDR1 SGHDT and CDR2 YYEEEE. This CDR3 is built from 17 residues. Trimming left V 1 base short and J 4 bases short, with 20 bases between. CDR3 in DNA: TGTGCCAGCAGCTTGATCAAGATGCAGGGGCGCGGCTATGGCTACACCTTC. This codes for CASSLIKMQGRGYGYTF.

This clonotype was counted ten times or more. In nucleotides, the CDR3 is TGTGCCAGCAGTTTACAGGGGGGTTCGAGGTACGAGCAGTACTTC. Translation gives CASSLQGGSRYEQYF. The chain uses TRBV12-3 or TRBV12-4 and TRBJ2-7; tentative D call: TRBD1 (7 bases). CDR3 length: 15 residues. V lost 2 bases and J 4 bases, leaving 15 bases between the germline ends.

V is TRBV7-9 and J is TRBJ2-1; 9 bases are shared with TRBD1. CDR1 SEHNR and CDR2 FQNEAQ come from the germline V gene (reference sequence). V was pared by 9 bases and J by 8 bases, with 8 bases of the junction left unmatched. The length of the CDR3 is 13 residues. CDR3 coding DNA: TGTGCCAGTGGAGGACAGGGGCCGGATGAGCAGTTCTTC. Amino acids: CASGGQGPDEQFF.

This chain uses TRBV15 with TRBJ2-7; D tentatively fits TRBD1 or TRBD2 (5 bases each). The CDR3 is made up of 15 amino acids. Germline V gene lookup returns CDR1 LNHNV and CDR2 YYDKDF (reference sequence). Deletions cut 0 bases from V and 5 bases from J, with 14 bases between. CDR3 sequence: CATSRDLGVPNEQYF. The CDR3, as DNA: TGTGCCACCAGCAGAGATTTGGGGGTACCTAACGAGCAGTACTTC.

CDR3 loop: CASSVMADNYGYTF. For the CDR3, the DNA is TGTGCCAGCAGCGTAATGGCCGATAACTATGGCTACACCTTC. The J gene is TRBJ1-2, the V gene TRBV5-4, with D hard to call. The V gene's germline CDR1 is SGHNT and CDR2 YYREEE (reference sequence). The CDR3 has 14 amino acids. The germline V and J ends were trimmed by 4 bases and 1 base, with 11 bases remaining between them.

The chain combines TRBV11-2 with TRBJ2-1; D remains ambiguous. Trimming took off 5 bases at V and 0 bases at J, with 11 bases between the two ends. Per the germline V gene, CDR1 is SGHAT and CDR2 is FQNNGV. This CDR3 is 15 amino acids long. For the CDR3, the DNA is TGTGCCAGCAGCGCCACGCGGAGCTCCTACAATGAGCAGTTCTTC. Amino acid sequence: CASSATRSSYNEQFF.

This clonotype was picked up many times. The V call is TRBV3-1, the J call TRBJ2-3; D is unresolved. Germline CDR1 reads LGHDT; CDR2 reads YNNKEL (reference sequence). There are 14 residues in the CDR3. V gave up 0 bases and J gave up 0 bases, with 4 bases separating them. The CDR3 region is CASSQDPSTDTQYF. In nucleotides, the CDR3 is TGTGCCAGCAGCCAAGACCCCAGCACAGATACGCAGTATTTT.

The chain employs TRBV2 and TRBJ2-5; 12 positions agree with TRBD2. V lost 1 base and J lost 7; bases outside the gene matches: 10. The CDR3 totals 17 residues. Germline lookup yields CDR1 SNHLY and CDR2 FYNNEI. The CDR3 sequence: CASSEVRLAGAGGTQYF. CDR3 DNA sequence: TGTGCCAGCAGTGAAGTTCGACTAGCGGGGGCGGGGGGGACCCAGTACTTC.

This clonotype appeared many times. The rearrangement joins TRBV5-5 to TRBJ2-5, with a weak D call TRBD2 (6 bases). CDR1 SGHKS and CDR2 YYEKEE come from the germline V gene (reference sequence). The CDR3 is 17 amino acids. V lost 4 bases and J 4 bases, leaving 23 bases between the germline ends. The CDR3 DNA sequence: TGTGCCAGCAGCGCGGGACTTTCCCTTAGGGCCATAGAGACCCAGTACTTC. It codes for CASSAGLSLRAIETQYF. Variable domain in full (rest from reference TRBV5-5 and TRBJ2-5): DAGVTQSPTHLIKTRGQQVTLRCSPISGHKSVSWYQQVLGQGPQFIFQYYEKEERGRGNFPDRFSARQFPNYSSELNVNALLLGDSALYLCASSAGLSLRAIETQYFGPGTRLLVL.

This clonotype was observed a few times. The chain joins TRBV4-1 to TRBJ2-7; D possibly matches TRBD1 or TRBD2 (5 bases each). The CDR3 consists of 15 residues. Trimming pared 0 bases from V and 2 bases from J, leaving 11 bases between. Germline loops: CDR1 MGHRA, CDR2 YSYEKL. This CDR3 reads CASSQEGVPTYEQYF. In DNA form, the CDR3 reads TGCGCCAGCAGCCAAGAGGGGGTACCCACCTACGAGCAGTACTTC.

This clonotype came up many times. The V and J genes are TRBV5-1 and TRBJ1-5; the D is unclear. Deletions cut 0 bases from V and 4 bases from J, with 8 bases between. Per the germline V gene, CDR1 is SGHRS and CDR2 is YFSETQ. The length of the CDR3 is 14 residues. CDR3 loop: CASSLGTENQPQHF. CDR3 nucleotide sequence: TGCGCCAGCAGCTTGGGTACGGAGAATCAGCCCCAGCATTTT.

This rearrangement joins TRBV4-3 to TRBJ2-7; D possibly corresponds to TRBD2 (6 bases). The V gene's germline CDR1 is LGHNA and CDR2 YSLEER. The CDR3 is made up of 16 amino acids. Trimming took 2 bases from V and 4 from J, leaving 18 bases between them. CDR3 region: CASSQREQIRSYEQYF. CDR3 in DNA: TGCGCCAGCAGCCAACGGGAGCAGATCCGCTCTTACGAGCAGTACTTC.

This clonotype showed up many times. The chain joins TRBV11-2 to TRBJ2-3, with a possible D match to TRBD2 (6 bases). With 5 bases removed from V and 6 bases from J, the gap between germline ends came to 21 bases. The CDR3 spans 16 residues. The V gene's germline CDR1 is SGHAT and CDR2 FQNNGV. CDR3 DNA sequence: TGTGCCAGCAGCCCCGGCGCGGGGAATGCCTTGGATACGCAGTATTTT. Translating it yields CASSPGAGNALDTQYF.

In its sample, this clonotype was seen many times. The rearrangement uses TRBV7-2 and TRBJ2-7; 10 bases line up with TRBD1. The CDR3 consists of 14 residues. Losses at the gene ends were 4 bases for V and 5 bases for J; bases not matched to a gene: 5. The germline V gene has CDR1 SGHTA and CDR2 FQGNSA. CDR3 nucleotides: TGTGCCAGCAGCTCGACAGGGGGCAGACACGAGCAGTACTTC. Translating gives CASSSTGGRHEQYF.